Listed below are T cell receptor beta chains from one sample, sequenced in a study of T cell clones after liver transplantation. The table came from immunoSEQ multiplex PCR; TCRdb's copy has only in-frame clones and leaves some out. The sample yields tens of thousands of clones, 71% seen once. This sample comprised CD4+ T cells from blood, obtained before liver transplant. These receptors originate from a human donor who received a liver transplant. Both conserved end residues are part of each CDR3. Fields, in order: V gene, J gene, D gene, CDR3 protein. The D gene is left open where the match is weak.

V: TRBV14; J: TRBJ1-1; D: -; CDR3: CASSLTVNTEAFF
V: TRBV6-1; J: TRBJ1-4; D: TRBD1; CDR3: CASRGDSPWKLFF
V: TRBV11-2; J: TRBJ2-4; D: TRBD2; CDR3: CASSPGGAMYIQYF
V: TRBV15; J: TRBJ1-5; D: TRBD1; CDR3: CATSIGTGDQPQHF
V: TRBV28; J: TRBJ1-2; D: -; CDR3: CASTIQGGYTF
V: TRBV11-1; J: TRBJ1-6; D: -; CDR3: CASSLEYKSPLHF
V: TRBV7-9; J: TRBJ2-1; D: -; CDR3: CASSLGLEKQFF
V: TRBV27; J: TRBJ1-4; D: TRBD1; CDR3: CATSRQGESTNEKLFF
V: TRBV2; J: TRBJ2-3; D: TRBD2; CDR3: CASSLAGGYTDTQYF
V: TRBV2; J: TRBJ1-4; D: -; CDR3: CASSETFTNEKLFF
V: TRBV2; J: TRBJ2-2; D: TRBD2; CDR3: CASSRLAGNTGELFF